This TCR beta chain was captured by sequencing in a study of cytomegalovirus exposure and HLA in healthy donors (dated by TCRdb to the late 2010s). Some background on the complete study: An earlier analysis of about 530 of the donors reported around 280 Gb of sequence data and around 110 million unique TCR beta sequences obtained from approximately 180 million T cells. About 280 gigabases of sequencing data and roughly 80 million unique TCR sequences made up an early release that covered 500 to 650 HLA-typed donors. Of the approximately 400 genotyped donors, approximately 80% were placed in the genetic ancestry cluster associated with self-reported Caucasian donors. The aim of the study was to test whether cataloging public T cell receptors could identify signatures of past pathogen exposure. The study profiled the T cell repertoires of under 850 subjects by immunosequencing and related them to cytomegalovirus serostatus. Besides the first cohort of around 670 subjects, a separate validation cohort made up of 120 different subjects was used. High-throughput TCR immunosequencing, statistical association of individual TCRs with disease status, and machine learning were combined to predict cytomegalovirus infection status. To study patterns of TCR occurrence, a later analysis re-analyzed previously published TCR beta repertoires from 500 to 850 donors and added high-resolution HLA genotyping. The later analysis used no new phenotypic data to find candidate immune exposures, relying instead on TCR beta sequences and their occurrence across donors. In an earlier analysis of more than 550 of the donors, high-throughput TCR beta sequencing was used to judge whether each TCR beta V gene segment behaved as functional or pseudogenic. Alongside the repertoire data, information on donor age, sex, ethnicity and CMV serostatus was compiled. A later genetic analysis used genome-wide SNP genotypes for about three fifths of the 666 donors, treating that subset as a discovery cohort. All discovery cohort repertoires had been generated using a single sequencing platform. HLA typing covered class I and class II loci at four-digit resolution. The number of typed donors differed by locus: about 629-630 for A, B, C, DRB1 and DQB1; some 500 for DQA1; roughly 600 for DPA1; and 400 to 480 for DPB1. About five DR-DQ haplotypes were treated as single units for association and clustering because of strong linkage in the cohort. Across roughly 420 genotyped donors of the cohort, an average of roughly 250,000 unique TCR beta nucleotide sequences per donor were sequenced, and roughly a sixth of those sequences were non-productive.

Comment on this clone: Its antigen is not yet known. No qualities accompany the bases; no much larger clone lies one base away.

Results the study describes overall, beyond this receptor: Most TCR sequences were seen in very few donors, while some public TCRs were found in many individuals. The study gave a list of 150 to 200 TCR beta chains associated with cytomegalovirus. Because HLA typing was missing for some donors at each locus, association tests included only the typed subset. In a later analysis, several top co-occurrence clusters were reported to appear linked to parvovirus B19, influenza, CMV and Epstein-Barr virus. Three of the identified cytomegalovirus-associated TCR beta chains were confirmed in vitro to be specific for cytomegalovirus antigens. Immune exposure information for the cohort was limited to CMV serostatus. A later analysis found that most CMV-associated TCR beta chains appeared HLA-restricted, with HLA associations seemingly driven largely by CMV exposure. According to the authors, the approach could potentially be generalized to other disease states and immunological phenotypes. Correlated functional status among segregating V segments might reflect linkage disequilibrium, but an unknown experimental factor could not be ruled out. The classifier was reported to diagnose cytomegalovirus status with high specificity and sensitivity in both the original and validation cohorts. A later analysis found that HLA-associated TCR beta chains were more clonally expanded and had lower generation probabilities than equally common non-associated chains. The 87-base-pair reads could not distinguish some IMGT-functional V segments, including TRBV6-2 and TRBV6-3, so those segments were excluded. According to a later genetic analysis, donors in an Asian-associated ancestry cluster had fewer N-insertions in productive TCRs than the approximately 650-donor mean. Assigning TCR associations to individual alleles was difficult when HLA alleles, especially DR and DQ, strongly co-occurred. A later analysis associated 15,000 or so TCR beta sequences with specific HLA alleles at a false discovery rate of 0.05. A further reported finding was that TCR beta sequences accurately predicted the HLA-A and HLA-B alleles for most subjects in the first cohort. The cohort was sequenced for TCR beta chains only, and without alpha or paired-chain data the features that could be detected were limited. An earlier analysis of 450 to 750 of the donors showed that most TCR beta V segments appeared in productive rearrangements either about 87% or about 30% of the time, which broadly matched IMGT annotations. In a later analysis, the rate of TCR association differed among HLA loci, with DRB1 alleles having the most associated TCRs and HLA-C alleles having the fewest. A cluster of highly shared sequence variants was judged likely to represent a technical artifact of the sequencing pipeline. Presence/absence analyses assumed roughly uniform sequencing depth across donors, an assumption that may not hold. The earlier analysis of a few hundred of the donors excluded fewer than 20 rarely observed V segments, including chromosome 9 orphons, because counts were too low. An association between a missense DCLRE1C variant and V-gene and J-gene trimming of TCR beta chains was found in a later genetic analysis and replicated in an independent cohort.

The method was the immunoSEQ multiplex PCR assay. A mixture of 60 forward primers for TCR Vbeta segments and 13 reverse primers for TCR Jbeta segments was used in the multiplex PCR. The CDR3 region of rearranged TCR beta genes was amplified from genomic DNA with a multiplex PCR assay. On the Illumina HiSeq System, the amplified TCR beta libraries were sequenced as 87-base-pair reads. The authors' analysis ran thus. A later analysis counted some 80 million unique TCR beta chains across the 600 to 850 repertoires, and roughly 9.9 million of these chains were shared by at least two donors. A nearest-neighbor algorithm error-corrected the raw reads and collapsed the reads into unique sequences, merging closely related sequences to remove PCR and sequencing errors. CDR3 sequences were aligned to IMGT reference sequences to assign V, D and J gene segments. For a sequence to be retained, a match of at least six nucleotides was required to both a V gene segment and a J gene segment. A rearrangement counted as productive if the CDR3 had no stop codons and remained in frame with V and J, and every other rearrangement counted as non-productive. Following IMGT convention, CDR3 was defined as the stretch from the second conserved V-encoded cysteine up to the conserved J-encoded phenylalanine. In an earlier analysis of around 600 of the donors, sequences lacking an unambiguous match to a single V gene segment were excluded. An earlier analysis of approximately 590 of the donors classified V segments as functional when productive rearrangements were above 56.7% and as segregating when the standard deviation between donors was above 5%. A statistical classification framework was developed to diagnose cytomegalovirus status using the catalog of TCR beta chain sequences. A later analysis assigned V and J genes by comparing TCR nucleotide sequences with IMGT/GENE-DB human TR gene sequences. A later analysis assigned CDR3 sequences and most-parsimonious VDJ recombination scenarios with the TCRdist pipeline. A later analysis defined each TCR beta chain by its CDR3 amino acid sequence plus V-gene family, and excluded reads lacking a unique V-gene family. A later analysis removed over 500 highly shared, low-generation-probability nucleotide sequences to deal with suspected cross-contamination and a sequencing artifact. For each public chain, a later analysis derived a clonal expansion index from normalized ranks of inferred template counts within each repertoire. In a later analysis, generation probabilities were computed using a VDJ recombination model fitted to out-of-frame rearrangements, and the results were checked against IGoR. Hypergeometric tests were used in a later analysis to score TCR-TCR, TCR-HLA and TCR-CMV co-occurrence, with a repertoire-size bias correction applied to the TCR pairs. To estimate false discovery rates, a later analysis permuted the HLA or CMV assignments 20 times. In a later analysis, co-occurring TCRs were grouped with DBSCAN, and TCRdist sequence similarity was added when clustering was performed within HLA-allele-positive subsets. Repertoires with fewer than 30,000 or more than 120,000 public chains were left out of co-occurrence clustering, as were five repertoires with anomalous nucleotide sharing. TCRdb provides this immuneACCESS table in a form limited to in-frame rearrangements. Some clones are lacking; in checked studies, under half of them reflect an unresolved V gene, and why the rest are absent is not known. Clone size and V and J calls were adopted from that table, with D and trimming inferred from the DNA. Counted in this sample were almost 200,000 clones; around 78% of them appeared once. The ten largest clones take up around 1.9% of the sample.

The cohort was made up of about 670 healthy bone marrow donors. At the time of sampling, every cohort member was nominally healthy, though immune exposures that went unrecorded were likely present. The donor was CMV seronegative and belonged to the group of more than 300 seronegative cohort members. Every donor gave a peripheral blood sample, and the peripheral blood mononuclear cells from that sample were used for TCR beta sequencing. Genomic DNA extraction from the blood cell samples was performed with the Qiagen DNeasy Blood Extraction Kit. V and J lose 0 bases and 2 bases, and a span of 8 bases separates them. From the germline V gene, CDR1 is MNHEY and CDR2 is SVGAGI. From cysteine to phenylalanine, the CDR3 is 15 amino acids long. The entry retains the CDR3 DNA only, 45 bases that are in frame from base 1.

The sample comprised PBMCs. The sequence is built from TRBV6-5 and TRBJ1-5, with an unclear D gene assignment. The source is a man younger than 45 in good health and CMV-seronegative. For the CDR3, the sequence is CASSYSNQGNQPQHF. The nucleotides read TGTGCCAGCAGTTACTCGAATCAGGGCAATCAGCCCCAGCATTTT.